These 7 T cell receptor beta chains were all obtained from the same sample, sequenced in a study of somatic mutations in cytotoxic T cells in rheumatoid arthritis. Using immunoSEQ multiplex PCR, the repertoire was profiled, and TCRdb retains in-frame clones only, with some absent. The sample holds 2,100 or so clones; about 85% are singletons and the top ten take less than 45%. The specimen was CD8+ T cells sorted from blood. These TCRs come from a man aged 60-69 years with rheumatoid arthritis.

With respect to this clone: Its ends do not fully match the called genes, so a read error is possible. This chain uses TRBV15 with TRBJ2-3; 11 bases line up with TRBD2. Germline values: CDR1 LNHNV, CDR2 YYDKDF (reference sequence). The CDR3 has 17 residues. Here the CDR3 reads CAASRVASGGPTDTQYF. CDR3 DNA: TGTGCCGCCAGCAGAGTGGCTAGCGGGGGGCCCACAGATACGCAGTATTTT.

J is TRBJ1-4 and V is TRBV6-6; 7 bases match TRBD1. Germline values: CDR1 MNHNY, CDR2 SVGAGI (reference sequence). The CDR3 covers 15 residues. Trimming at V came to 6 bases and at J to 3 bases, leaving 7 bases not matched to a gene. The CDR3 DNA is TGTGCCAGCAGAGGACAGGAGGGCCCTAATGAAAAACTGTTTTTT. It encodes CASRGQEGPNEKLFF.

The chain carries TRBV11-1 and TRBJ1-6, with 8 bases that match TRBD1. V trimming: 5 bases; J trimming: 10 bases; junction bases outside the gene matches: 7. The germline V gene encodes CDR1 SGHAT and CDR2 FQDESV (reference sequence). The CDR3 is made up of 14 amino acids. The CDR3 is CASSRTGNVSPLHF. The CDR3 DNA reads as TGTGCCAGCAGCCGGACAGGGAATGTGTCACCCCTCCACTTT. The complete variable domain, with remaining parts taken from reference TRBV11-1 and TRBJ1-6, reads EAEVAQSPRYKITEKSQAVAFWCDPISGHATLYWYRQILGQGPELLVQFQDESVVDDSQLPKDRFSAERLKGVDSTLKIQPAELGDSAMYLCASSRTGNVSPLHFGNGTRLTVT.

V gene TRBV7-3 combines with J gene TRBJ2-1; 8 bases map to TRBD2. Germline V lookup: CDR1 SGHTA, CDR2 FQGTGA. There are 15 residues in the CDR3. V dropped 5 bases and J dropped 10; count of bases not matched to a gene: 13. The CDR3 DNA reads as TGTGCCAGCAGCCCCTTTTTGCGGGGGGTCGGGGAGCAGTTCTTC. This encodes CASSPFLRGVGEQFF.

The CDR3 sequence: CASSGWTGDPGELFF. CDR3 nucleotides: TGTGCCAGCAGTGGGTGGACAGGGGACCCCGGGGAGCTGTTTTTT. The chain is built from TRBV2 and TRBJ2-2; 9 nucleotides align to TRBD1. This CDR3 contains 15 residues. In germline, CDR1 is SNHLY, CDR2 FYNNEI. The V segment lost 4 bases and the J segment 6 bases; nucleotides outside the gene matches: 6.

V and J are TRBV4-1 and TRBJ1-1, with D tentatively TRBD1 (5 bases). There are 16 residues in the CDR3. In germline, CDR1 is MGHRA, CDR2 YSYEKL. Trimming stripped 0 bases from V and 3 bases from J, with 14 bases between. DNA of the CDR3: TGCGCCAGCAGCCAAGATAGGGGTATGAGTTACACTGAAGCTTTCTTT. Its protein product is CASSQDRGMSYTEAFF.

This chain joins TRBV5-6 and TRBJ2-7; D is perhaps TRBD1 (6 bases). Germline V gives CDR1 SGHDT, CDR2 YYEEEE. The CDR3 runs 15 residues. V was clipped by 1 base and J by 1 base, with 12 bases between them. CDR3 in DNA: TGTGCCAGCAGCTTGTCAAGGGGGATGTCCTACGAGCAGTACTTC. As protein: CASSLSRGMSYEQYF.